The 2 T cell receptor beta chains below all came from one sample that was sequenced in a study of blood T cell repertoires in COVID-19. The data were produced by immunoSEQ multiplex PCR, yet TCRdb's version contains in-frame clones alone and is incomplete. The sample holds about 270,000 clones, about 85% seen once. The material sequenced was peripheral blood. The receptors shown here come from a human donor in a cohort sampled during active COVID-19.

This chain connects TRBV14 to TRBJ2-2; 9 nucleotides match TRBD2. CDR1 and CDR2 from the germline V gene are SGHDN and FVKESK. CDR3 size: 14 residues. Trimming cost V 1 base and J 7 bases; bases outside gene matches: 1. The DNA of the CDR3 is TGTGCCAGCAGCCAAGGACTAGCGGTCGGGGAGCTGTTTTTT. Protein: CASSQGLAVGELFF.

A remark on this clone: One end of the junction is discordant with germline, which a read error may explain. V gene TRBV6-5 combines with J gene TRBJ1-5, with 7 nucleotides matching TRBD1. The CDR3 covers 16 residues. Germline values: CDR1 MNHEY, CDR2 SVGAGI. The CDR3 DNA reads as TGTGCCAGCAGTTACTCGTCCCAAGGGGGCAACCAGCCCCAGCATTTT. It encodes CASSYSSQGGNQPQHF.